Listed below are T cell receptor beta chains from one sample, sequenced in a study of T cell repertoires in cytomegalovirus infection. TCRdb ran MiXCR on the reads and lists one entry per CDR3 protein. The table includes approximately 700,000 distinct CDR3 sequences, 35% to 45% detected once. The specimen was PBMCs. The receptors shown here come from a human donor in good health (CMV status not recorded). Some clones in this sample may be carry-over from other donors' samples. The CDR3 runs from the conserved cysteine through the conserved F or W. A D gene is named only where the DNA matches it firmly. Not all rows give a size; the values are once, few, many and, for expanded clones, a class.

>once|TRBV4-1|TRBD1|TRBJ1-4
TGCGCCAGCAGCCTAGGGACAGGCACAAATGAAAAACTGTTTTTT
CASSLGTGTNEKLFF
>few|TRBV28|.|TRBJ2-5
TGTGCCAGCAGTTTTTCGGAGTACCAAGAGACCCAGTACTTC
CASSFSEYQETQYF
>.|TRBV25-1|TRBD2|TRBJ2-3
TGTGCCAGCAGGGAATATCGGGGGGAGTCAGATACGCAGTATTTT
CASREYRGESDTQYF
>.|TRBV7-2|TRBD2|TRBJ2-5
TGTGCCAGCAGCGCTCTAGCGGGGGTATTCCGCCAGCTTCAAGAGACCCAGTACTTC
CASSALAGVFRQLQETQYF
>.|TRBV20-1|TRBD1|TRBJ1-2
TGCAGTGGAAGGACAGGGAAAAACTATGGCTACACCTTC
CSGRTGKNYGYTF
>few|TRBV12-3/TRBV12-4|.|TRBJ1-5
TGTGCCAGCAAACGTAGGGGCTTCAATCAGCCCCAGCATTTT
CASKRRGFNQPQHF
>.|TRBV6-2/TRBV6-3|TRBD1|TRBJ1-4
TGTGCCAGCAGTTCTGGGGGACAGGGCAATGAAAAACTGTTTTTT
CASSSGGQGNEKLFF
>few|TRBV7-8|TRBD2|TRBJ2-1
TGTGCCAGCAGCTTAGATCCTAGCGGTTACAATGAGCAGTTCTTC
CASSLDPSGYNEQFF
>.|TRBV28|.|TRBJ1-4
TGTGCCAGCAGGCCACCCAGGAGTAATGAAAATCTGTTTTTT
CASRPPRSNENLFF
>.|TRBV24-1|.|TRBJ1-1
TGTGCCACCAGTGTTCAGGGGAACACTGAAGCTTTCTTT
CATSVQGNTEAFF
>.|TRBV27|.|TRBJ2-1
TGTGCCAGCAGCCCTGGACAGCCCTCCTACAATGAGCAGTTCTTC
CASSPGQPSYNEQFF
>few|TRBV28|TRBD1|TRBJ1-5
TGTGCCAGTCGATGGGTCGGGACAGGGTTCAATCAGCCCCAGCATTTT
CASRWVGTGFNQPQHF
>few|TRBV28|.|TRBJ2-5
TGTGCCAGCAGCCTACCCGGGACGGAACAAGAGACCCAGTACTTC
CASSLPGTEQETQYF
>.|TRBV27|TRBD2|TRBJ2-5
TGTGCCAGCAGTCCCGTAGCGGGAGGGAGAAAGACCCAGTACTTC
CASSPVAGGRKTQYF
>.|TRBV12-3/TRBV12-4|TRBD1|TRBJ2-6
TGTGCCAGCAGTTTAGCGGGACAGGGGGCTTATGGGGCCAACGTCCTGACTTTC
CASSLAGQGAYGANVLTF
>many|TRBV7-2|.|TRBJ1-3
TGTGCCAGCAGCTTAGAAGGAAGGGGCAAGGCCCTCTCTGGAAACACCATATATTTT
CASSLEGRGKALSGNTIYF
>many|TRBV27|TRBD2|TRBJ2-7
TGTGCCAGCAGCTCAACCCACACTAGCGGAGGCTACGAGCAGTACTTC
CASSSTHTSGGYEQYF
>.|TRBV7-6|.|TRBJ2-7
TGTGCCAGCAGCTTATCGTTGGGGCCCCCGGCCTCCTACGAGCAGTACTTC
CASSLSLGPPASYEQYF